The present T cell receptor (beta chain) was sequenced within a study of blood T cell repertoires in COVID-19. Study overall: Italy, Spain and the United States were the sources of the convalescent and acute COVID-19 samples.

Original data processing: Nucleated cell number was recorded as an estimate derived from reference gene primer amplification. Method: immunoSEQ multiplex PCR; TCRdb's copy keeps in-frame clones and lacks some. That table is the source of V, J and clone size, and D and trimming were worked out from the DNA. Of about 84,000 clones detected, approximately 82% appear once; the ten largest clones hold around 36%. The germline gives CDR1 MNHNY, CDR2 SVGAGI (reference sequence). The CDR3 runs 13 residues. V lost 2 bases and J lost 4, with 6 bases in between. This TCR derives from an elderly man with active or convalescent COVID-19. The sequencing input was peripheral blood. The V call is TRBV6-6, the J call TRBJ1-3; D remains ambiguous. The CDR3 is CASSYTAGNTIYF. CDR3 DNA sequence: TGTGCCAGCAGTTACACAGCCGGAAACACCATATATTTT.